Given below is one T cell receptor (beta chain) in context. Under the authors' procedure: Amplification from reference gene primers served as the basis for estimated nucleated cell counts. The data were produced by immunoSEQ multiplex PCR, yet TCRdb's version contains in-frame clones alone and is incomplete. The DNA was the basis for D and trimming; V, J and clone size are from that table. Of about 25,000 clones listed, around nine tenths are singletons. This record belongs to a study of blood T cell repertoires in COVID-19. The CDR3 extends over 15 amino acids. The germline CDR1 and CDR2 sequences are SGHDT and YYEEEE. Trimming cost V 2 bases and J 8 bases; bases outside gene matches: 9.

The rearrangement links TRBV5-6 to TRBJ1-4; 7 bases agree with TRBD1. This sequence originates from a man aged 65 to 85 with acute or convalescent COVID-19. The sample taken for sequencing was peripheral blood. The CDR3 loop is CASSFRDRGTEKLFF. DNA of the CDR3: TGTGCCAGCAGCTTCCGGGACAGAGGGACCGAAAAACTGTTTTTT.